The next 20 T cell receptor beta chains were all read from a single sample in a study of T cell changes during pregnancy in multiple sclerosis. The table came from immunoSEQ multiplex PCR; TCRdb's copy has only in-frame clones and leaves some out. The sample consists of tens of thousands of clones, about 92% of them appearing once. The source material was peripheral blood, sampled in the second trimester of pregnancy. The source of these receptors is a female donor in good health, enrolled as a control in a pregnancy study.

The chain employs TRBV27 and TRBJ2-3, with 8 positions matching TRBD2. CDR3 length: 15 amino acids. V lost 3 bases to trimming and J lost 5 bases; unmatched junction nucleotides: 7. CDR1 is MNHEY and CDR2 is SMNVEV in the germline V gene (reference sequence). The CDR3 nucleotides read TGTGCCAGCAGTTTGGGCGGGGGGTCGTTAGATACGCAGTATTTT. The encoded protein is CASSLGGGSLDTQYF.

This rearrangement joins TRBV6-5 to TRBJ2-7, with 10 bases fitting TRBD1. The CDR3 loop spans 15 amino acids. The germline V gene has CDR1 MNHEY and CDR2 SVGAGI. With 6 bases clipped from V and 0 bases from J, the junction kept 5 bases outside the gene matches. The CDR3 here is CASRHRTGGSYEQYF. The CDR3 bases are TGTGCCAGCAGACATAGGACAGGGGGCTCCTACGAGCAGTACTTC.

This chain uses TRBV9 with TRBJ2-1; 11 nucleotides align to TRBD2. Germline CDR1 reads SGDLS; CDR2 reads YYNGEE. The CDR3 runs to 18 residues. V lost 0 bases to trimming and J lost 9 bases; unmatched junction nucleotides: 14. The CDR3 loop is CASSVEGTSGRGSFEQFF. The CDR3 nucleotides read TGTGCCAGCAGCGTAGAGGGGACTAGCGGAAGGGGTTCCTTTGAGCAGTTCTTC.

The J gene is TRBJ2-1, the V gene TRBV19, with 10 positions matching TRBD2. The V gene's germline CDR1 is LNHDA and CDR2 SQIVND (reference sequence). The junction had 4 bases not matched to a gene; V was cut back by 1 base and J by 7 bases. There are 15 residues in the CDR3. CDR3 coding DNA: TGTGCCAGTAGTATAGCACCTAGCGGGAGTAATGAGCAGTTCTTC. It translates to CASSIAPSGSNEQFF.

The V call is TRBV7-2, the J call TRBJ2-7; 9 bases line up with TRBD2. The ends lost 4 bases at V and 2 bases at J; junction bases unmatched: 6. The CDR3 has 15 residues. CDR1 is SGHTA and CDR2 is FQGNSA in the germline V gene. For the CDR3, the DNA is TGTGCCAGCAGCTGGGGGCGGGAGGGAACCTACGAGCAGTACTTC. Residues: CASSWGREGTYEQYF.

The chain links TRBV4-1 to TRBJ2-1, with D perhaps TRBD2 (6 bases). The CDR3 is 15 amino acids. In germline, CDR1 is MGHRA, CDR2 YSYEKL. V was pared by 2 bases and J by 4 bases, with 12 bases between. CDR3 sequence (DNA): TGCGCCAGCAGCCAACCTTGGGGGAGGTACAATGAGCAGTTCTTC. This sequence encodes CASSQPWGRYNEQFF.

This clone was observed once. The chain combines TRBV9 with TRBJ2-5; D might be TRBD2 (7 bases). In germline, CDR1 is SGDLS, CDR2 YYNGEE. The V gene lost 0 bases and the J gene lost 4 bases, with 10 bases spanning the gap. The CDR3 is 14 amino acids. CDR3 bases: TGTGCCAGCAGCGTAGGTAGGGGGGGAGAGACCCAGTACTTC. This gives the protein CASSVGRGGETQYF. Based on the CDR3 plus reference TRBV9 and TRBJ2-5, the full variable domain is DSGVTQTPKHLITATGQRVTLRCSPRSGDLSVYWYQQSLDQGLQFLIQYYNGEERAKGNILERFSAQQFPDLHSELNLSSLELGDSALYFCASSVGRGGETQYFGPGTRLLVL.

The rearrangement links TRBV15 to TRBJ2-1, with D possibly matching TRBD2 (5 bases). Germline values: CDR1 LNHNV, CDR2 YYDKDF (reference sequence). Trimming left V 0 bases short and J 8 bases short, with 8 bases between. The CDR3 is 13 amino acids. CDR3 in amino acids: CATSREFSDEQFF. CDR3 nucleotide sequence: TGTGCCACCAGCAGAGAGTTTAGCGATGAGCAGTTCTTC.

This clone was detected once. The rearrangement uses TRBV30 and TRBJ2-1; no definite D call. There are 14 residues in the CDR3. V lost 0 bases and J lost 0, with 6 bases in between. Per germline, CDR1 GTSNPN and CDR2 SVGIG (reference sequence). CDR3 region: CAWSVYSSYNEQFF. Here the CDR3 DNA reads TGTGCCTGGAGTGTATATAGCTCCTACAATGAGCAGTTCTTC.

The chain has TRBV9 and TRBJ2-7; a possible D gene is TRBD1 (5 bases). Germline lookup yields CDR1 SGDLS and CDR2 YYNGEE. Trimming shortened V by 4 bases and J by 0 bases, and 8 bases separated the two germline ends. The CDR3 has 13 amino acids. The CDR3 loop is CASSPDSSYEQYF. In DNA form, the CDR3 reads TGTGCCAGCAGCCCTGACAGCTCCTACGAGCAGTACTTC.

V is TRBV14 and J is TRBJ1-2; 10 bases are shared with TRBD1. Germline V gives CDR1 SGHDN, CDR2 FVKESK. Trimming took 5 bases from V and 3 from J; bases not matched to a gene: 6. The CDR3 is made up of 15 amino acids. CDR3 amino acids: CASSFGTGAYYGYTF. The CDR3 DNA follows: TGTGCCAGCAGCTTCGGGACAGGGGCTTACTATGGCTACACCTTC.

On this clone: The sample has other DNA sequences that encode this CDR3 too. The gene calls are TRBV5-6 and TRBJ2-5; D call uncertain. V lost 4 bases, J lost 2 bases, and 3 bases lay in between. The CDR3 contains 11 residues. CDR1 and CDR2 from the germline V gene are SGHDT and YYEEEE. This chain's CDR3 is CASSLQETQYF. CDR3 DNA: TGTGCCAGCAGCCTGCAAGAGACCCAGTACTTC.

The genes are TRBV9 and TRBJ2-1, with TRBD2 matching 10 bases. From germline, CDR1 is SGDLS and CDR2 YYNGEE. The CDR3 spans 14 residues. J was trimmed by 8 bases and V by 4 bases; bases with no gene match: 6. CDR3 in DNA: TGTGCCAGCAGCAATCTAGCGGGAGTGGATGAGCAGTTCTTC. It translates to CASSNLAGVDEQFF.

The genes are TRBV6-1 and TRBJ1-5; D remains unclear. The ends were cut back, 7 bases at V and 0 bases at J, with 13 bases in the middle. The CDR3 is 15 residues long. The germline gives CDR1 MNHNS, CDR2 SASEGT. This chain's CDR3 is CASITGGYSNQPQHF. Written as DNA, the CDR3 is TGTGCCAGCATAACCGGAGGTTATAGCAATCAGCCCCAGCATTTT.

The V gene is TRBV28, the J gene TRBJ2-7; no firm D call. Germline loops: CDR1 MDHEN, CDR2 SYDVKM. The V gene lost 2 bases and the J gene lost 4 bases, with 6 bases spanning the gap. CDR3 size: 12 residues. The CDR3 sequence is CASSLIAYEQYF. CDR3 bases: TGTGCCAGCAGTTTAATCGCGTACGAGCAGTACTTC.

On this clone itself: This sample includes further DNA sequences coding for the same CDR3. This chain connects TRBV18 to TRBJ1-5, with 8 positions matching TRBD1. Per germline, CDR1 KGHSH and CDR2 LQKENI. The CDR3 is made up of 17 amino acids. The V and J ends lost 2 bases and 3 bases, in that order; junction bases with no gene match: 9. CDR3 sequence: CASSPYGRGLVNQPQHF. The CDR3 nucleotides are TGTGCCAGCTCACCATATGGCAGGGGGCTTGTCAATCAGCCCCAGCATTTT.

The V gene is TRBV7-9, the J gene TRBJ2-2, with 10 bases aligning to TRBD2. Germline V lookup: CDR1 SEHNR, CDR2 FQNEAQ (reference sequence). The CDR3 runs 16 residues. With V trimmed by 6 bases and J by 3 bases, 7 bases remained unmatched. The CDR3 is CASRALAGVDTGELFF. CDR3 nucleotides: TGTGCCAGCAGAGCGCTAGCGGGAGTTGACACCGGGGAGCTGTTTTTT.

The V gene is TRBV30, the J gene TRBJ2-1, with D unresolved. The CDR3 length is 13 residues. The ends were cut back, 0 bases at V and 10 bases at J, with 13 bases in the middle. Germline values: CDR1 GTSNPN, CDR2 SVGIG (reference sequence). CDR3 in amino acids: CAWSVQSSREQFF. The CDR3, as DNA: TGTGCCTGGAGTGTACAAAGTAGCCGGGAGCAGTTCTTC.

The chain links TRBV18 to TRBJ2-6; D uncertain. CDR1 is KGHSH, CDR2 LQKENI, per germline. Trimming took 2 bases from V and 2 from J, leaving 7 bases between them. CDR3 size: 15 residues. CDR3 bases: TGTGCCAGCTCACCAGGGCATGCTGGGGCCAACGTCCTGACTTTC. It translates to CASSPGHAGANVLTF.

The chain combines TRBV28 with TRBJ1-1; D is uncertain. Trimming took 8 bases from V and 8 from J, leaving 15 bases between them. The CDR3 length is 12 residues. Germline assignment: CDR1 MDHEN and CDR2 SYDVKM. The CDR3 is CASFRRGPEAFF. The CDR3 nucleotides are TGTGCCAGCTTCCGGAGAGGGCCCGAAGCTTTCTTT.